This section outlines one T cell receptor (beta chain) sequence together with its context. This entry is derived from a study of T cells expressing NK-cell markers. Study as a whole: It was sorted CD3+CD56-NKG2C+, CD3+CD56+NKG2C- and CD3+CD56+NKG2C+ T cells that provided the TCR beta repertoires.

Germline CDR1 and CDR2: SGHAT and FQDESV (reference sequence). The CDR3 length is 18 residues. It was by 5'RACE template switching with UMIs that TCR beta cDNA was made. TCRdb re-called the 5' RACE reads and catalogs CDR3 proteins one per entry, DNA excluded. This table holds around 100,000 distinct CDR3 sequences. The sequenced sample was blood T cells: a sorted CD56 or NKG2C T cell subset, CD4+ or CD8+ T cells, or bulk PBMC T cells (not recorded which). The chain uses TRBV11-1 and TRBJ2-2. This TCR came from a woman between 18 and 69 years old in good health. CDR3 loop: CASSLFVTSHSNTGELFF.